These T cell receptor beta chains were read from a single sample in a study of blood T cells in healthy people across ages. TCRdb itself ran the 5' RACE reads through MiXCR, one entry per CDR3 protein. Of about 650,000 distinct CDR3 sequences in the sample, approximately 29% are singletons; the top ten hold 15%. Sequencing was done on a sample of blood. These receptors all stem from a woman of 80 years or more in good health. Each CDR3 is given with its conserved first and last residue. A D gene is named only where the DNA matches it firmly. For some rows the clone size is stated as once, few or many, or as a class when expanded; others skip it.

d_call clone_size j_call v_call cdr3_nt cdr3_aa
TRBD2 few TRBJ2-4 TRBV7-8 TGTGCCAGCAGCTTAACTAGCGGGGGGGCGTCAGCCAAAAACATTCAGTACTTC CASSLTSGGASAKNIQYF
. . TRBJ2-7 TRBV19 TGTGCCAGTAGTAGAGGCGGATTCTCCTACGAGCAGTACTTC CASSRGGFSYEQYF
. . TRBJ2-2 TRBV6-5 TGTGCCAGCAGTTACTCGCTTGCCGCCTTGAACACCGGGGAGCTGTTTTTT CASSYSLAALNTGELFF
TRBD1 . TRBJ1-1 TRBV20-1 TGCAGTGCCCTACCGGACAGGGGGCATACCCGAAACACTGAAGCTTTCTTT CSALPDRGHTRNTEAFF
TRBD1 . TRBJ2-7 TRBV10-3 TGTGCCACGAGAGATATCCAGGGGGCCTACGAGCAGTACTTC CATRDIQGAYEQYF
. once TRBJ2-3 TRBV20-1 TGCAGTGCAAAGCCAGGTCCAGATACGCAGTATTTT CSAKPGPDTQYF
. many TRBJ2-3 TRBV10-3 TGTGCCATCAGTGAAGGGTGGACTACAGATACGCAGTATTTT CAISEGWTTDTQYF
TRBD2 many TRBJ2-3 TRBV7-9 TGTGCCAGCAGCACGGCGGGGGGGGCGAGAGATACGCAGTATTTT CASSTAGGARDTQYF
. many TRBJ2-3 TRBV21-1 TGTGCCAGCAGCAAAGGTTACTGGGAAACGCAGTATTTT CASSKGYWETQYF
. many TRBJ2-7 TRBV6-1 TGTGCCAGCAGGAGACCTCCCTACGAGCAGTACTTC CASRRPPYEQYF
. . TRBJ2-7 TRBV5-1 TGCGCCAGCAGCTTGGAGGCGGACTCCTACGAGCAGTACTTC CASSLEADSYEQYF